This is a list of T cell receptor beta chains from one sample in a study of spatial heterogeneity in lung cancer. Via MiXCR, TCRdb re-called the 5' RACE reads, giving one row per CDR3 protein. The table has some 38,000 distinct CDR3 sequences, 7.5% to 8% seen once; the top ten hold about 26%. Specimen: PBMCs, collected at surgery. Every receptor here comes from a male donor with early-stage non-small cell lung cancer. The CDR3 runs from the conserved cysteine through the conserved F or W. D genes are given only for firm matches. Where a row states a size, it is once, few, many or the class of an expanded clone; other rows omit it.

J: TRBJ1-4
V: TRBV25-1
size: many
D: TRBD1
DNA: TGTGCCAGCAGTGAAACAGGGGGTTCATCTAATGAAAAACTGTTTTTT
CDR3: CASSETGGSSNEKLFF

J: TRBJ1-2
V: TRBV6-5
size: many
D: TRBD1
DNA: TGTGCCAGCAGTTCGAACAGGGGACCCTCCAACTATGGCTACACCTTC
CDR3: CASSSNRGPSNYGYTF

J: TRBJ1-1
V: TRBV7-2
size: many
D: NA
DNA: TGTGCCAGCAGCTTCCTACAGGGCGGCGACGCTGAAGCTTTCTTT
CDR3: CASSFLQGGDAEAFF

J: TRBJ1-1
V: TRBV2
size: many
D: TRBD1
DNA: TGTGCCAGCAGTTACCGGGACAGGGCCAGGAACACTGAAGCTTTCTTT
CDR3: CASSYRDRARNTEAFF

J: TRBJ2-3
V: TRBV12-3/TRBV12-4
size: NA
D: TRBD2
DNA: TGTGCCAGCAGTTTGATCGGGAGGGTCACAGATACGCAGTATTTT
CDR3: CASSLIGRVTDTQYF

J: TRBJ1-5
V: TRBV5-1
size: NA
D: NA
DNA: TGCGCCAGCAGCTTGGCCGGGTTAAAGAATCAGCCCCAGCATTTT
CDR3: CASSLAGLKNQPQHF

J: TRBJ1-1
V: TRBV18
size: many
D: NA
DNA: TGTGCCAGCTCCCCGGGCCAAGACAGGACTACTGAAGCTTTCTTT
CDR3: CASSPGQDRTTEAFF

J: TRBJ2-3
V: TRBV6-5
size: few
D: NA
DNA: TGTGCCAGCAGTTACAGGGGAATAGATACGCAGTATTTT
CDR3: CASSYRGIDTQYF

J: TRBJ1-3
V: TRBV15
size: many
D: TRBD1
DNA: TGTGCCACCAGCAGAGCAGGGGGCGTCTCTGGAAACACCATATATTTT
CDR3: CATSRAGGVSGNTIYF

J: TRBJ1-1
V: TRBV6-4
size: many
D: NA
DNA: TGTGCCAGCAGTGCCTTAATGAACACTGAAGCTTTCTTT
CDR3: CASSALMNTEAFF

J: TRBJ2-5
V: TRBV7-7
size: many
D: NA
DNA: TGTGCTAGCAGCTTAGATCCGGGGATGGAGACCCAGTACTTC
CDR3: CASSLDPGMETQYF

J: TRBJ1-6
V: TRBV7-2
size: few
D: TRBD1
DNA: TGTGCCAGCAGCCAAGGGACAGTAAATTCACCCCTCCACTTT
CDR3: CASSQGTVNSPLHF

J: TRBJ1-2
V: TRBV14
size: NA
D: TRBD1
DNA: TGTGCCAGCAGCCAAGACAGGGGGACACTGACTTATGGCTACACCTTC
CDR3: CASSQDRGTLTYGYTF

J: TRBJ1-5
V: TRBV10-3
size: few
D: NA
DNA: TGTGCCATCAGTGATCAGCAGGGCGAAATCAATCAGCCCCAGCATTTT
CDR3: CAISDQQGEINQPQHF

J: TRBJ1-1
V: TRBV27
size: NA
D: NA
DNA: TGTGCCAGCAGTCTAAGGGAAGTGGGCACTGAAGCTTTCTTT
CDR3: CASSLREVGTEAFF

J: TRBJ1-5
V: TRBV3-1
size: many
D: TRBD1
DNA: TGTGCCAGCAGCGCAAGGACAGGTAGCAATCAGCCCCAGCATTTT
CDR3: CASSARTGSNQPQHF

J: TRBJ2-3
V: TRBV18
size: few
D: TRBD2
DNA: TGTGCCAGCTCACCACTGCGCGGGAGGGCCACAGATACGCAGTATTTT
CDR3: CASSPLRGRATDTQYF

J: TRBJ2-2
V: TRBV5-1
size: many
D: TRBD2
DNA: TGCGCCAGCAGCGCGGGACTAGCGGGAGAAGGCACCGGGGAGCTGTTTTTT
CDR3: CASSAGLAGEGTGELFF

J: TRBJ2-7
V: TRBV25-1
size: many
D: TRBD1
DNA: TGTGCCAGCAGTGAGTGGGGGACAGGAGGTTCCTACGAGCAGTACTTC
CDR3: CASSEWGTGGSYEQYF

J: TRBJ2-3
V: TRBV27
size: NA
D: TRBD1
DNA: TGTGCCAGCAGTTTCGGACAGGGAGACACAGATACGCAGTATTTT
CDR3: CASSFGQGDTDTQYF

J: TRBJ1-5
V: TRBV6-6
size: NA
D: NA
DNA: TGTGCCAGCATTCGCGGGGGGAGCAATCAGCCCCAGCATTTT
CDR3: CASIRGGSNQPQHF

J: TRBJ1-5
V: TRBV6-2/TRBV6-3
size: NA
D: TRBD1
DNA: TGTGCCAGCAGTGCGACCCGGGACAGGGTCAGCAATCAGCCCCAGCATTTT
CDR3: CASSATRDRVSNQPQHF

J: TRBJ1-2
V: TRBV5-1
size: NA
D: TRBD1
DNA: TGCGCCAGCAGCTCGGGACAGCCACTGGGAAACTATGGCTACACCTTC
CDR3: CASSSGQPLGNYGYTF

J: TRBJ2-7
V: TRBV20-1
size: NA
D: TRBD1
DNA: TGCAGTGCTTCCGCGGGACAGGGGTTATACGAGCAGTACTTC
CDR3: CSASAGQGLYEQYF

J: TRBJ1-1
V: TRBV20-1
size: many
D: TRBD1
DNA: TGCAGTGCTAGAACGGCAGGGGGGCCGAACACTGAAGCTTTCTTT
CDR3: CSARTAGGPNTEAFF

J: TRBJ2-1
V: TRBV29-1
size: many
D: TRBD2
DNA: TGCAGCGTTGAAGAAGGAATAGCGGGACGCGGTGAGCAGTTCTTC
CDR3: CSVEEGIAGRGEQFF

J: TRBJ1-2
V: TRBV18
size: few
D: TRBD1
DNA: TGTGCCAGCTCACAGGGGACAGGAGCCGATGGCTACACCTTC
CDR3: CASSQGTGADGYTF

J: TRBJ2-7
V: TRBV12-3/TRBV12-4
size: medium-sized
D: TRBD1
DNA: TGTGCCAGCCGAAACCGGGACAGCCCAAACTACGAGCAGTACTTC
CDR3: CASRNRDSPNYEQYF

J: TRBJ1-5
V: TRBV19
size: many
D: TRBD1
DNA: TGTGCCAGCGAATCCGGGACAGTTGGCCAGCCCCAGCATTTT
CDR3: CASESGTVGQPQHF

J: TRBJ2-3
V: TRBV19
size: many
D: TRBD2
DNA: TGTGCCAGTAGCATTAGCGGGATTTTCACAGATACGCAGTATTTT
CDR3: CASSISGIFTDTQYF

J: TRBJ2-3
V: TRBV9
size: many
D: TRBD2
DNA: TGTGCCAGCAGCGTGGGGACTAGCGGGAGATACACAGATACGCAGTATTTT
CDR3: CASSVGTSGRYTDTQYF

J: TRBJ1-2
V: TRBV29-1
size: many
D: NA
DNA: TGCAGCACTCTACCTGGCTACACCTTC
CDR3: CSTLPGYTF

J: TRBJ2-3
V: TRBV18
size: few
D: TRBD2
DNA: TGTGCCAGCTCCGGTACTAGCGGGGAAGATACGCAGTATTTT
CDR3: CASSGTSGEDTQYF

J: TRBJ2-1
V: TRBV4-1
size: NA
D: NA
DNA: TGCGCCAGCAGCCAAGTTGTGGCCCAGGAGCAGTTCTTC
CDR3: CASSQVVAQEQFF

J: TRBJ2-1
V: TRBV29-1
size: many
D: NA
DNA: TGCAGCGTTGATACGGGAAGCTCCTACAATGAGCAGTTCTTC
CDR3: CSVDTGSSYNEQFF

J: TRBJ1-5
V: TRBV6-5
size: many
D: TRBD1
DNA: TGTGCCAGCAGTACCGGGACAGGGAGGCAGCCCCAGCATTTT
CDR3: CASSTGTGRQPQHF

J: TRBJ2-2
V: TRBV7-6
size: many
D: NA
DNA: TGTGCCAGCAGCCCCGGGGCGCCCACCGGGGAGCTGTTTTTT
CDR3: CASSPGAPTGELFF

J: TRBJ2-5
V: TRBV18
size: many
D: NA
DNA: TGTGCCAGCTCACCACCGGGAAGGCAAGAGACCCAGTACTTC
CDR3: CASSPPGRQETQYF

J: TRBJ2-7
V: TRBV12-3/TRBV12-4
size: many
D: NA
DNA: TGTGCCAGCAGTCCTGGGACAAGACCCTACGAGCAGTACTTC
CDR3: CASSPGTRPYEQYF

J: TRBJ1-1
V: TRBV6-2/TRBV6-3
size: few
D: NA
DNA: TGTGCCAGCAGTTACGGCCCTGAAGCTTTCTTT
CDR3: CASSYGPEAFF

J: TRBJ2-2
V: TRBV4-3
size: few
D: TRBD2
DNA: TGCGCCAGCAGCCAAGGGTCTAGCGGGGGGGCCGGGGAGCTGTTTTTT
CDR3: CASSQGSSGGAGELFF

J: TRBJ2-1
V: TRBV29-1
size: many
D: TRBD1
DNA: TGCAGCGCCGGGACAGGGGGTGAGAATGAGCAGTTCTTC
CDR3: CSAGTGGENEQFF

J: TRBJ2-1
V: TRBV24-1
size: many
D: TRBD1
DNA: TGTGCCACCAGTTCTGCCTACCGGGACAGGGGACATGAGCAGTTCTTC
CDR3: CATSSAYRDRGHEQFF

J: TRBJ2-7
V: TRBV7-2
size: many
D: NA
DNA: TGTGCCAGCAGCTTAAGTGGGGACTCCTCCTACGAGCAGTACTTC
CDR3: CASSLSGDSSYEQYF

J: TRBJ2-3
V: TRBV6-5
size: NA
D: TRBD1
DNA: TGTGCCAGCAGACCGGGACAGGGCACAGATACGCAGTATTTT
CDR3: CASRPGQGTDTQYF

J: TRBJ1-4
V: TRBV5-1
size: few
D: TRBD1
DNA: TGCGCCAGCAGCTGGGGACAGGGATCAACTAATGAAAAACTGTTTTTT
CDR3: CASSWGQGSTNEKLFF

J: TRBJ2-1
V: TRBV7-9
size: many
D: NA
DNA: TGTGCCAGCAGCTCTCAGAGAAGGGAACTGTTCTTC
CDR3: CASSSQRRELFF

J: TRBJ2-1
V: TRBV20-1
size: many
D: NA
DNA: TGCAGTGCACCCTCTAGCGCCACGGAGCAGTTCTTC
CDR3: CSAPSSATEQFF

J: TRBJ1-1
V: TRBV18
size: many
D: NA
DNA: TGTGCCAGCTCACCCAGGCCCAGGCCTAACACTGAAGCTTTCTTT
CDR3: CASSPRPRPNTEAFF

J: TRBJ1-3
V: TRBV9
size: many
D: TRBD1
DNA: TGTGCCAGCAGCCCGGGACAGACGAGCTCTGGAAACACCATATATTTT
CDR3: CASSPGQTSSGNTIYF

J: TRBJ2-3
V: TRBV27
size: many
D: NA
DNA: TGTGCCAGCAGTCCGCGGGGGCTAGGCACAGATACGCAGTATTTT
CDR3: CASSPRGLGTDTQYF

J: TRBJ2-3
V: TRBV4-3
size: many
D: TRBD2
DNA: TGCGCCAGCAGCCAAAGACTAGCGGGATTAGATACGCAGTATTTT
CDR3: CASSQRLAGLDTQYF

J: TRBJ2-2
V: TRBV7-6
size: NA
D: TRBD1
DNA: TGTGCCAGCAGCACCTGGATAACAGGGGGAGGCACCGGGGAGCTGTTTTTT
CDR3: CASSTWITGGGTGELFF

J: TRBJ2-5
V: TRBV6-2/TRBV6-3
size: many
D: NA
DNA: TGTGCCATCCTAAACGGGAAGGGGGAAGAGACCCAGTACTTC
CDR3: CAILNGKGEETQYF

J: TRBJ1-1
V: TRBV7-9
size: many
D: NA
DNA: TGTGCCAGCAGCTTGCTGACAGGGAACACTGAAGCTTTCTTT
CDR3: CASSLLTGNTEAFF